This T cell receptor beta chain stems from a study of Ad26.COV2.S vaccination and SARS-CoV-2 variants. Study observations and caveats: Breadth of non-spike TCRs did not differ between vaccinees and placebo recipients. Overall T cell responses may have been underestimated by the analyses of TCR breadth and depth. People given the vaccine had a wider spike-specific TCR breadth than placebo recipients did. Responses of spike-specific T cells (both CD8+ and CD4+) reportedly showed substantial breadth after vaccination.

V trimming: 1 base; J trimming: 3 bases; junction bases outside the gene matches: 5. Germline V gene sequence: CDR1 MNHNS, CDR2 SASEGT. This CDR3 spans 15 amino acids. Repertoires were generated with immunoSEQ multiplex PCR, while TCRdb's copy carries only in-frame clones and drops some. The sample holds 350,000 to 450,000 clones; about 92% are singletons and the top ten take 3.9%. Of note for this clone: Its antigen is currently unknown.

The sequence came from a human donor who had recovered from COVID-19. The sequencing used peripheral blood, collected after recovery from COVID-19. This chain links TRBV6-1 with TRBJ1-1, with 7 bases lining up with TRBD1. The CDR3 is CASSEGRGLYTEAFF. In nucleotides, the CDR3 is TGTGCCAGCAGTGAAGGGAGGGGGCTGTACACTGAAGCTTTCTTT.